The T cell receptor beta chain under discussion was sequenced for a study of PD-L1 blockade in urothelial cancer. Findings of the study overall: Durable-benefit patients showed greater tumor-associated blood clone expansion at 3 weeks.

This clone appeared once. What it binds is unknown. Clones were read by immunoSEQ multiplex PCR, and TCRdb kept only the in-frame ones, dropping some. The sample includes approximately 67,000 clones, approximately 86% seen only once; the top ten take 15%. From germline, CDR1 is SGHDT and CDR2 YYEEEE. The CDR3 runs to 15 residues. V was trimmed by 0 bases and J by 2 bases, leaving 9 bases between them. Time point defined: pretreatment peripheral blood. This chain joins TRBV5-6 and TRBJ1-5, with a weak D call TRBD1 (6 bases). This material consisted of PBMCs, taken around atezolizumab (anti-PD-L1) treatment. The TCR comes from a man between 60 and 70 years old with urothelial cancer. CDR3: CASSLGGPRNQPQHF. The DNA of the CDR3 is TGTGCCAGCAGCTTGGGGGGGCCGCGCAATCAGCCCCAGCATTTT.